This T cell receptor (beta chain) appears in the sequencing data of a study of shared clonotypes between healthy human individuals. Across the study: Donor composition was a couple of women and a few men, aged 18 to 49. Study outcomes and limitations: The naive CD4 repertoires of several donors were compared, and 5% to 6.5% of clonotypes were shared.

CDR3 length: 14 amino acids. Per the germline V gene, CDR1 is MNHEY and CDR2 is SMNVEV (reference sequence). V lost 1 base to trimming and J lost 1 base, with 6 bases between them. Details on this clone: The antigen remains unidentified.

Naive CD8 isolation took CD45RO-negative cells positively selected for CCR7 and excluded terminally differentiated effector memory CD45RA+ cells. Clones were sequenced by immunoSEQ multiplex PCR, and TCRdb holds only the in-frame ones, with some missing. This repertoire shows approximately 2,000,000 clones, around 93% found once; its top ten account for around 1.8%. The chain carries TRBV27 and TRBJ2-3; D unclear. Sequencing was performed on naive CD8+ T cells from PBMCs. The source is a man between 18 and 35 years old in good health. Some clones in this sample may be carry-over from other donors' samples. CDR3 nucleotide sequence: TGTGCCAGCAGTTTATGGCAGGGCACAGATACGCAGTATTTT. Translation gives CASSLWQGTDTQYF.